This T cell receptor (beta chain) emerged from a study of glioma-infiltrating T cells after dendritic cell vaccination. The time point here: after dendritic cell vaccination, including at tumor progression/relapse. Only patients with spare fresh-frozen tumor and over two years of follow-up were included. Isocitrate dehydrogenase mutation was absent in all glioblastoma patients. Trimming stripped 5 bases from V and 0 bases from J, with 7 bases between. The germline V gene encodes CDR1 MNHEY and CDR2 SMNVEV (reference sequence). The CDR3 consists of 13 residues. Amplification used 60 V beta primers and 13 J beta primers. The assay was immunoSEQ multiplex PCR, and TCRdb's table has in-frame clones only and misses some. The sample lists 100,000 or so clones; nearly 90% were seen once.

The source of this sequence is a human donor with glioblastoma. J is TRBJ1-1 and V is TRBV27; D unresolved. The sample here was blood, taken after dendritic cell vaccination. The CDR3 here is CASSRPLNTEAFF. CDR3 nucleotides: TGTGCCAGCAGTCGTCCTCTGAACACTGAAGCTTTCTTT.